Described below is a single T cell receptor beta chain sequence and its context. Lacking the conserved final phenylalanine or tryptophan, this CDR3 likely reflects a read error. This record comes from a study of T-cell reconstitution after alpha-beta-depleted transplantation in children. As it was prepared, the TCRbeta library received unique molecular identifiers. MiXCR was run by TCRdb on the PCR reads, yielding one entry per CDR3 protein. The sample consists of around 500,000 distinct CDR3 sequences, around 13% of them appearing once. Trimming left V 2 bases short and J 4 bases short, with 11 bases between. Looked up from germline, CDR1 is SGHTA and CDR2 is FQGNSA. This CDR3 is 14 amino acids long.

The starting material was PBMCs from the stem cell graft donor, obtained from the stem cell graft. The V and J genes are TRBV7-2 and TRBJ1-1; TRBD1 might be the D (5 bases). The TCR was taken from a human donor who donated a stem cell graft to a child with combined immunodeficiency. CDR3 residues: CASSLRAGTTEAFS. The CDR3 nucleotides read TGTGCCAGCAGCTTACGCGCAGGGACCACTGAAGCTTTCTCT.